Sequencing of this T cell receptor (beta chain) was carried out in a study of T cell responses to AZD1222 COVID-19 vaccine. The V gene's germline CDR1 is MNHEY and CDR2 SVGAGI. Deletions cut 2 bases from V and 8 bases from J, with 15 bases between. This CDR3 is 14 amino acids long. This clone was observed once. Its antigen is as yet unknown. Study-wide findings and caveats: Baseline seropositivity occurred in only a handful of AZD1222 recipients. Females made up more of the donors, who were largely white British, and clonal diversity may have come out too low.

Sequencing used immunoSEQ multiplex PCR; TCRdb keeps in-frame clones, though not all of them. The sample yields roughly 270,000 clones, about 94% seen once. Second-dose timings of about 4 or about 12 weeks were pooled. The clonotype was recovered from an adult who received the AZD1222 COVID-19 vaccine. V usage is TRBV6-5 and J usage is TRBJ1-2, with D perhaps matching TRBD1 (5 bases). Sequences were derived from peripheral blood, sampled 28 days after the second AZD1222 dose. The CDR3 bases are TGTGCCAGCAGTTACCCGACAGACCCAAAGGGCTACACCTTC. It translates to CASSYPTDPKGYTF.